This TCR beta chain was sequenced during a study of blood T cell repertoires in COVID-19. Whole-study context: Spain, Italy and the United States supplied samples that represented acute and convalescent COVID-19. PBMCs, B-cell-depleted T cells, or T cells were the source of the cDNA or gDNA that made up the material.

The table lists this clone with a count of one. This CDR3 comprises 15 residues. Looked up from germline, CDR1 is SGDLS and CDR2 is YYNGEE. The germline V and J ends were trimmed by 0 bases and 0 bases, with 6 bases remaining between them. In the authors' methods: For nucleated cells, counts were estimated from reference gene primer amplification. Profiled with immunoSEQ multiplex PCR; TCRdb holds only in-frame clones, not every one. That table is the source of V, J and clone size, and D and trimming were worked out from the DNA. Of about 98,000 clones listed, nearly 90% were seen once; the top ten hold approximately 4.5%.

This rearrangement joins TRBV9 to TRBJ1-4, with D possibly matching TRBD1 (5 bases). This receptor was identified in a man aged 65-85 years with acute or convalescent COVID-19. Sequenced: peripheral blood. CDR3 region: CASSVGGATNEKLFF. The CDR3 DNA reads as TGTGCCAGCAGCGTAGGGGGGGCAACTAATGAAAAACTGTTTTTT. Drawing the rest from reference TRBV9 and TRBJ1-4, the complete variable domain is DSGVTQTPKHLITATGQRVTLRCSPRSGDLSVYWYQQSLDQGLQFLIQYYNGEERAKGNILERFSAQQFPDLHSELNLSSLELGDSALYFCASSVGGATNEKLFFGSGTQLSVL.